This TCR beta chain is from a study of CD8+ T cells in alopecia areata. The overall study: Treated patients swallowed 5 to 10 mg of oral tofacitinib twice daily.

The treatment: oral pan-JAK inhibitor, 5-10 mg twice daily. Trimming stripped 0 bases from V and 8 bases from J, with 11 bases between. This CDR3 comprises 13 residues. CDR1 is SGHRS, CDR2 YFSETQ, per germline. The sequencing template was cDNA reverse transcribed from extracted RNA. Data came from immunoSEQ multiplex PCR; TCRdb stores just in-frame clones and leaves some out. Of about 100,000 clones listed, about three fifths are singletons. The origin of this receptor is a human donor with alopecia areata. This chain links TRBV5-1 with TRBJ1-2; D call uncertain. This material consisted of CD8+ T cells sorted from blood, taken between weeks 55 and 65, from a patient treated with tofacitinib. The CDR3 coding sequence is TGCGCCAGCAGCTTGGATATGGCGGGGGGCTACACCTTC. Encoded protein: CASSLDMAGGYTF.